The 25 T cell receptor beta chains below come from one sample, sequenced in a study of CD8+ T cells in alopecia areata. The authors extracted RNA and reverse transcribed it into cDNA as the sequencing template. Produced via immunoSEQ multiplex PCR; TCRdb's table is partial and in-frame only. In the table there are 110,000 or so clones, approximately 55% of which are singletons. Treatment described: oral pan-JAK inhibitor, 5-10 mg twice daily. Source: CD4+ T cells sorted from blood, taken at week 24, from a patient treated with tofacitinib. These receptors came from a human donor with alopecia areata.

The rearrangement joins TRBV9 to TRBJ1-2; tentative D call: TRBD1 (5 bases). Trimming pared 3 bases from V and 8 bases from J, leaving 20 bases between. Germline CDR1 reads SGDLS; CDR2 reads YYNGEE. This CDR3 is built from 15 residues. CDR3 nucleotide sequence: TGTGCCAGCAGCGGAGGGGACCTCTTCCGTGGGGGCTACACCTTC. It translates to CASSGGDLFRGGYTF. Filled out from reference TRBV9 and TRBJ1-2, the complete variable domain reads DSGVTQTPKHLITATGQRVTLRCSPRSGDLSVYWYQQSLDQGLQFLIQYYNGEERAKGNILERFSAQQFPDLHSELNLSSLELGDSALYFCASSGGDLFRGGYTFGSGTRLTVV.

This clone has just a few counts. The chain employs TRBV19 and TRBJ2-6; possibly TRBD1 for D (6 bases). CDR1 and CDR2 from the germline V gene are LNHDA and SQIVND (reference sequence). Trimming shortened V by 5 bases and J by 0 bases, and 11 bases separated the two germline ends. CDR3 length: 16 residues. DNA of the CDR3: TGTGCCAGTAGTGTGGGACAAGCCTCTGGGGCCAACGTCCTGACTTTC. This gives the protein CASSVGQASGANVLTF.

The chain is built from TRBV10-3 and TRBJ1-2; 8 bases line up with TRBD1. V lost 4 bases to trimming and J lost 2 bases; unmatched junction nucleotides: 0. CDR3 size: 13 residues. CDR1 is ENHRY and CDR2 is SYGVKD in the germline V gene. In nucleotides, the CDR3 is TGTGCCATCAGTGCAGGGGGCAACTATGGCTACACCTTC. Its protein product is CAISAGGNYGYTF.

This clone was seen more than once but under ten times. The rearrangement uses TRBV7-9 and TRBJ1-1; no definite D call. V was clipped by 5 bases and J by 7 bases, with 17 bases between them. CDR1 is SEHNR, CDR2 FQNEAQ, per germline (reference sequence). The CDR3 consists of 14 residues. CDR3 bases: TGTGCCAGCAGCCCCGGACGCTCTCCAGTTGAAGCTTTCTTT. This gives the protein CASSPGRSPVEAFF. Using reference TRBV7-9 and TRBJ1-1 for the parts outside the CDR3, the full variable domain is DTGVSQNPRHKITKRGQNVTFRCDPISEHNRLYWYRQTLGQGPEFLTYFQNEAQLEKSRLLSDRFSAERPKGSFSTLEIQRTEQGDSAMYLCASSPGRSPVEAFFGQGTRLTVV.

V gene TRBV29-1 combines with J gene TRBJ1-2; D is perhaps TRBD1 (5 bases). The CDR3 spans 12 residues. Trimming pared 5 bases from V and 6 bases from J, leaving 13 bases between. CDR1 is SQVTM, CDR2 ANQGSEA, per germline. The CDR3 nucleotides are TGCAGCGTTCCCATGGGGGGGGATGGCTACACCTTC. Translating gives CSVPMGGDGYTF.

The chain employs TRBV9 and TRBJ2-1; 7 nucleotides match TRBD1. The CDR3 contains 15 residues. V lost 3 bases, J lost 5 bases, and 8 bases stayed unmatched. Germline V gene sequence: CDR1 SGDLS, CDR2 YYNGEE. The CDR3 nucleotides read TGTGCCAGCAGCGAGACAGGGTCATTGGACAATGAGCAGTTCTTC. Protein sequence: CASSETGSLDNEQFF.

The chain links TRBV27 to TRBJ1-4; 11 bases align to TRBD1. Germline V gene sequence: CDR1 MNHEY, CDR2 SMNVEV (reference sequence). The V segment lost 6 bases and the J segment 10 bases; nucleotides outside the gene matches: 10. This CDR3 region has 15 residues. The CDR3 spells CASSSLDRGLRKLFF. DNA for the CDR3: TGTGCCAGCAGCTCGCTGGACAGGGGGCTACGAAAACTGTTTTTT.

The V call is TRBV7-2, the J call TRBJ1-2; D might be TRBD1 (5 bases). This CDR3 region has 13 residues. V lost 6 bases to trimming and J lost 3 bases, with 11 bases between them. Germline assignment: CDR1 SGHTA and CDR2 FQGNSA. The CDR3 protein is CASRAGLDYGYTF. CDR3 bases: TGTGCCAGCAGAGCAGGGTTAGACTATGGCTACACCTTC.

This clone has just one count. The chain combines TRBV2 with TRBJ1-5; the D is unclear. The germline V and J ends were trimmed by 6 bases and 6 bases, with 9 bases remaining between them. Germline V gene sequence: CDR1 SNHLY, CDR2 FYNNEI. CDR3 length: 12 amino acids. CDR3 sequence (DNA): TGTGCCAGCAGAGGCGGGAGTCAGCCCCAGCATTTT. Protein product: CASRGGSQPQHF.

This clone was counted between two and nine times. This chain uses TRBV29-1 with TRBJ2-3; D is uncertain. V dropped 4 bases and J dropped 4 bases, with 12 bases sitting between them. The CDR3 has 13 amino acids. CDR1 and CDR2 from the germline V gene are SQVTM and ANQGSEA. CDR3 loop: CSVVLAPSDTQYF. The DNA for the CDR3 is TGCAGCGTTGTTCTGGCCCCATCAGATACGCAGTATTTT.

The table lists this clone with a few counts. This chain's CDR3 is CASSFGAGYNEQFF. CDR3 sequence (DNA): TGTGCCAGCAGTTTCGGAGCGGGGTACAATGAGCAGTTCTTC. The rearrangement links TRBV2 to TRBJ2-1; 7 nucleotides line up with TRBD2. Germline values: CDR1 SNHLY, CDR2 FYNNEI. This CDR3 is 14 amino acids long. Trimming cost V 5 bases and J 4 bases; bases outside gene matches: 5.

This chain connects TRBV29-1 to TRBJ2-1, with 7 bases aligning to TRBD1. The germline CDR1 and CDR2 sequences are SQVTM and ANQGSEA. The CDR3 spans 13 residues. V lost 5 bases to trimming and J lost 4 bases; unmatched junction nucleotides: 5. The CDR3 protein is CSVSDRPYNEQFF. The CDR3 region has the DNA TGCAGCGTTTCGGACAGGCCTTACAATGAGCAGTTCTTC.

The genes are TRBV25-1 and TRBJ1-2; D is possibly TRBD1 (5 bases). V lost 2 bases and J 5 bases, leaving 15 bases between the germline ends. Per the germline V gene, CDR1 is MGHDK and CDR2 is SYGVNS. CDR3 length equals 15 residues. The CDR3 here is CASSEHGDGPYGYTF. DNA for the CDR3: TGTGCCAGCAGTGAACACGGGGACGGTCCATATGGCTACACCTTC.

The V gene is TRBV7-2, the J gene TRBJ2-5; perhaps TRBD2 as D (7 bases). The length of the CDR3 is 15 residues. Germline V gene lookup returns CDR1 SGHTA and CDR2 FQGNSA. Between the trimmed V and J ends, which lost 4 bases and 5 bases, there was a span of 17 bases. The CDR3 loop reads CASSSMGGGLETQYF. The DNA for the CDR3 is TGTGCCAGCAGCTCCATGGGGGGGGGCCTGGAGACCCAGTACTTC.

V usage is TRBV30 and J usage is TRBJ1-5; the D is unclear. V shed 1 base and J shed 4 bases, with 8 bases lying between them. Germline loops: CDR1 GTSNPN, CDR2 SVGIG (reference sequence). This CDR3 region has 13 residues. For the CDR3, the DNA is TGTGCCTGGAGTGACGGACCGAATCAGCCCCAGCATTTT. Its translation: CAWSDGPNQPQHF.

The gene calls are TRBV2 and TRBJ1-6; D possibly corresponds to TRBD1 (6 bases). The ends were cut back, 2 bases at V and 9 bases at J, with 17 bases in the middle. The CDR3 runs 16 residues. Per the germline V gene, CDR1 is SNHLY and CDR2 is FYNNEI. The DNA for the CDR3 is TGTGCCAGCAGTGAAACGCCGACGGGGGGGCCTTCACCCCTCCACTTT. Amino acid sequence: CASSETPTGGPSPLHF.

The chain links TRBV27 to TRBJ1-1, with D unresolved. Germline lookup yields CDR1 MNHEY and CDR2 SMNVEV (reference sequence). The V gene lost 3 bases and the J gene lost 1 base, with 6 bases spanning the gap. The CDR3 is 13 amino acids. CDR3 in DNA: TGTGCCAGCAGTTTGCGGGCGAACACTGAAGCTTTCTTT. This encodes CASSLRANTEAFF.

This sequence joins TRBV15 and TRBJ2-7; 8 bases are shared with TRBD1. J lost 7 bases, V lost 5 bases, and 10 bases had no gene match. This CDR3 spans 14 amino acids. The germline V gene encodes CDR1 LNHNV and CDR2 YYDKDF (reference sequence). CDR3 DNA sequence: TGTGCCACCAGCTTTTCGACAGGGGTGGGAGAGCAGTACTTC. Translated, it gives CATSFSTGVGEQYF.

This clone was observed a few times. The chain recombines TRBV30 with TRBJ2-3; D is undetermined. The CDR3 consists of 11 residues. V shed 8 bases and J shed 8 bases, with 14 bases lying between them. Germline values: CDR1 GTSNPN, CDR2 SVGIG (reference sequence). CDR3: CAQTVQVTQYF. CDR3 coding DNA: TGTGCCCAGACCGTCCAGGTTACGCAGTATTTT.

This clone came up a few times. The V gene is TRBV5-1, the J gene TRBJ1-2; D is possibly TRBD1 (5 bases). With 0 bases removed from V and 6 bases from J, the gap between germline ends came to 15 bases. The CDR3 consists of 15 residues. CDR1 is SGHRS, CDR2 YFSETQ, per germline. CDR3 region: CASSLAGRAFDGYTF. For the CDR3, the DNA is TGCGCCAGCAGCTTGGCCGGCAGGGCGTTCGATGGCTACACCTTC.

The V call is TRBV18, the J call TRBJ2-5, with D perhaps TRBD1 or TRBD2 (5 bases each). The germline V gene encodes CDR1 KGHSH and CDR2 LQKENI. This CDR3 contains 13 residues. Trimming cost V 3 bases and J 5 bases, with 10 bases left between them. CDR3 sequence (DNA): TGTGCCAGCTCACCGGGCAGGGAGGAGACCCAGTACTTC. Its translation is CASSPGREETQYF.

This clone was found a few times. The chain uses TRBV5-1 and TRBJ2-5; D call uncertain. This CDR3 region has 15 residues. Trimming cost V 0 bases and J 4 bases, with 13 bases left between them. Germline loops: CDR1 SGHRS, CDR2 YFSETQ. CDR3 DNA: TGCGCCAGCAGCTTGGCGCTCGGAAGTGGAGAGACCCAGTACTTC. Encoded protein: CASSLALGSGETQYF. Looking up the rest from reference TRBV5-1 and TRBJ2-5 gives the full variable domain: KAGVTQTPRYLIKTRGQQVTLSCSPISGHRSVSWYQQTPGQGLQFLFEYFSETQRNKGNFPGRFSGRQFSNSRSEMNVSTLELGDSALYLCASSLALGSGETQYFGPGTRLLVL.

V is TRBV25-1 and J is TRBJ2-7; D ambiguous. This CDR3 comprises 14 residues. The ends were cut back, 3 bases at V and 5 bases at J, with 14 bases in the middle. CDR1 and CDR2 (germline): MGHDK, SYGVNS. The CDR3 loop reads CASSDSGRSDEQYF. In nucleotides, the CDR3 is TGTGCCAGCAGTGATTCCGGACGATCGGACGAGCAGTACTTC.

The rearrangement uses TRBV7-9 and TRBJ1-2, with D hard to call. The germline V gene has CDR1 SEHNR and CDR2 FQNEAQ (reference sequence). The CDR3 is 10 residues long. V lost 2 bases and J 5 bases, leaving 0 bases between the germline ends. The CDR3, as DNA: TGTGCCAGCAGCTTATATGGCTACACCTTC. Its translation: CASSLYGYTF. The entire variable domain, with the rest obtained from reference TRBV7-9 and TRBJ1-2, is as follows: DTGVSQNPRHKITKRGQNVTFRCDPISEHNRLYWYRQTLGQGPEFLTYFQNEAQLEKSRLLSDRFSAERPKGSFSTLEIQRTEQGDSAMYLCASSLYGYTFGSGTRLTVV.

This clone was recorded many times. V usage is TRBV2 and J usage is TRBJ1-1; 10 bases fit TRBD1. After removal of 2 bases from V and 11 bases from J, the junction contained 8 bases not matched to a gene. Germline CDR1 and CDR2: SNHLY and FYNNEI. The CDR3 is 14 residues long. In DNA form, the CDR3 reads TGTGCCAGCAGTGAACAAGGACAGGGGGATGAGGCTTTCTTT. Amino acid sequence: CASSEQGQGDEAFF.